Below are 22 T cell receptor beta chains sequenced from a single sample in a study of CD8 T cells in ankylosing spondylitis. TCRdb reanalysed the 5' RACE reads using MiXCR and keeps one entry per CDR3 protein. This table holds 200,000 or so distinct CDR3 sequences, 10% to 15% found once. Source material: blood, either unsorted or a sorted T cell fraction (not recorded which). Receptor source: a female donor with ankylosing spondylitis or in good health (not recorded which).

This clonotype was detected ten times or more. The chain couples TRBV20-1 to TRBJ1-1; D might be TRBD1 (5 bases). In germline, CDR1 is DFQATT, CDR2 SNEGSKA (reference sequence). Trimming removed 0 bases at V and 0 bases at J, with 14 bases between. The CDR3 spans 16 residues. The CDR3 bases are TGCAGTGCTAGAGACCGTAGAACGGGACTGAACACTGAAGCTTTCTTT. It encodes CSARDRRTGLNTEAFF.

The V gene is TRBV27, the J gene TRBJ2-2, with 12 bases matching TRBD2. V was pared by 3 bases and J by 2 bases, with 10 bases of the junction left unmatched. CDR1 is MNHEY, CDR2 SMNVEV, per germline (reference sequence). The CDR3 runs 19 residues. The CDR3 coding sequence is TGTGCCAGCAGTTTTCATCGGCTAGCGGGAGGGTATAACACCGGGGAGCTGTTTTTT. This encodes CASSFHRLAGGYNTGELFF.

Remarks on this clonotype: A read error may be the cause here, since a much bigger clone is one base away. The conserved closing phenylalanine or tryptophan is absent in this CDR3, likely reflecting a read error. The chain recombines TRBV9 with TRBJ1-1; D call uncertain. V lost 4 bases, J lost 5 bases, and 6 bases lay in between. Germline lookup yields CDR1 SGDLS and CDR2 YYNGEE. This CDR3 comprises 11 residues. Here the CDR3 reads CASSPRTEAFS. CDR3 in DNA: TGTGCCAGCAGCCCCCGTACTGAAGCTTTCTCT.

This clonotype has ten or more counts. V is TRBV24-1 and J is TRBJ2-1, with no clear D. CDR1 and CDR2 from the germline V gene are KGHDR and SFDVKD. The CDR3 spans 14 residues. Trimming pared 0 bases from V and 5 bases from J, leaving 7 bases between. CDR3 in amino acids: CATSDLRRNNEQFF. The DNA for the CDR3 is TGTGCCACCAGTGATTTGCGGCGCAACAATGAGCAGTTCTTC.

This clonotype was found many times. The chain couples TRBV7-8 to TRBJ2-5; 7 bases are shared with TRBD2. Losses at the gene ends were 7 bases for V and 3 bases for J; bases not matched to a gene: 5. This CDR3 spans 13 amino acids. Per the germline V gene, CDR1 is SGHVS and CDR2 is FQNEAQ. Written as DNA, the CDR3 is TGTGCCAGCAAGGAAGGGAGGGAAGAGACCCAGTACTTC. This encodes CASKEGREETQYF.

This clonotype occurred many times. The chain employs TRBV10-3 and TRBJ1-2; TRBD1 matches at 8 bases. J was trimmed by 4 bases and V by 5 bases; bases with no gene match: 3. Germline assignment: CDR1 ENHRY and CDR2 SYGVKD. The CDR3 sequence is 13 residues long. The CDR3 loop is CAISTQGGYGYTF. CDR3 nucleotides: TGTGCCATCAGTACACAGGGGGGCTATGGCTACACCTTC.

A few counts support this clonotype. The chain links TRBV7-2 to TRBJ1-1; unclear D gene. Germline assignment: CDR1 SGHTA and CDR2 FQGNSA. The CDR3 is 13 amino acids. Trimming took off 4 bases at V and 10 bases at J, with 16 bases between the two ends. CDR3 region: CASSSMTARGAFF. CDR3 sequence (DNA): TGTGCCAGCAGCTCCATGACGGCCCGAGGAGCTTTCTTT.

This clonotype showed up many times. This chain connects TRBV12-3 or TRBV12-4 to TRBJ1-2; a possible D gene is TRBD1 (6 bases). This CDR3 is 13 amino acids long. V was clipped by 6 bases and J by 8 bases, with 16 bases between them. The CDR3 loop is CASSLTGFRGYTF. The CDR3 bases are TGTGCCAGCAGCCTAACAGGGTTCAGGGGCTACACCTTC.

There are many counts of this clonotype. This chain connects TRBV28 to TRBJ2-1; 10 positions match TRBD2. This CDR3 comprises 14 residues. In germline, CDR1 is MDHEN, CDR2 SYDVKM. V lost 5 bases to trimming and J lost 4 bases; unmatched junction nucleotides: 2. The CDR3 spells CASSRTSGYNEQFF. The DNA of the CDR3 is TGTGCCAGCAGTCGGACTAGCGGATACAATGAGCAGTTCTTC.

This clonotype was detected ten times or more. The chain employs TRBV6-1 and TRBJ2-7; 7 nucleotides agree with TRBD2. There are 14 residues in the CDR3. Looked up from germline, CDR1 is MNHNS and CDR2 is SASEGT. V gave up 2 bases and J gave up 1 base; unmatched junction bases: 2. The CDR3 is CASSEWEGSYEQYF. CDR3 in DNA: TGTGCCAGCAGTGAATGGGAGGGATCCTACGAGCAGTACTTC.

In its sample, this clonotype was seen a few times. This sequence joins TRBV15 and TRBJ1-4; TRBD1 agrees at 7 bases. The germline V gene has CDR1 LNHNV and CDR2 YYDKDF (reference sequence). The CDR3 covers 15 residues. V shed 3 bases and J 7 bases; nucleotides not matched to a gene: 8. CDR3 loop: CATSSGDRQGEKLFF. The CDR3 region has the DNA TGTGCCACCAGCAGTGGGGACAGACAGGGTGAAAAACTGTTTTTT.

The count of this clonotype is one. An end of the junction differs from the germline gene, which may be a read error. The V and J genes are TRBV20-1 and TRBJ1-5, with 7 positions matching TRBD1. CDR1 is DFQATT, CDR2 SNEGSKA, per germline (reference sequence). The CDR3 is 14 amino acids. The CDR3 sequence: CSASGGRGNRPQHF. The DNA for the CDR3 is TGCAGTGCTTCAGGGGGTAGGGGCAATCGGCCCCAGCATTTT.

This clonotype appeared many times. CDR3 loop: CASASQGPVNTEAFF. CDR3 in DNA: TGCGCCAGCGCGAGCCAGGGACCGGTGAACACTGAAGCTTTCTTT. This chain uses TRBV5-1 with TRBJ1-1; D is possibly TRBD1 (5 bases). Germline V gene data show CDR1 as SGHRS and CDR2 as YFSETQ. The CDR3 is 15 residues long. V lost 7 bases, J lost 0 bases, and 16 bases lay in between.

This clonotype was observed once. The genes are TRBV7-3 and TRBJ2-2; possibly TRBD1 for D (6 bases). The CDR3 has 14 residues. Trimming removed 4 bases at V and 9 bases at J, with 15 bases between. CDR1 and CDR2 (germline): SGHTA, FQGTGA. CDR3 bases: TGTGCCAGCAGCTCCCCACAGGGCCGCCGGGAGCTGTTTTTT. This translates into CASSSPQGRRELFF.

The rearrangement uses TRBV19 and TRBJ1-5; the match to TRBD1 covers 7 bases. V was pared by 9 bases and J by 7 bases, with 6 bases of the junction left unmatched. The CDR3 spans 12 residues. The germline gives CDR1 LNHDA, CDR2 SQIVND (reference sequence). CDR3 nucleotides: TGTGCCAGCGACAGGGTCGGCCAGCCCCAGCATTTT. Protein product: CASDRVGQPQHF.

This clonotype was observed many times. The chain couples TRBV12-3 or TRBV12-4 to TRBJ2-7; 11 bases fit TRBD2. The junction had 13 bases not matched to a gene; V was cut back by 6 bases and J by 6 bases. The CDR3 contains 16 residues. CDR3 residues: CASRGITSGRVVEQYF. The DNA of the CDR3 is TGTGCCAGCAGAGGGATAACTAGCGGGAGAGTGGTCGAGCAGTACTTC.

The rearrangement uses TRBV5-1 and TRBJ2-2; D ambiguous. Germline V gene data show CDR1 as SGHRS and CDR2 as YFSETQ. The CDR3 is 14 amino acids. Trimming took 4 bases from V and 4 from J, leaving 11 bases between them. CDR3 bases: TGCGCCAGCAGCCCCCGGACCGGCACCGGGGAGCTGTTTTTT. Protein product: CASSPRTGTGELFF.

This clonotype was recorded many times. The chain joins TRBV12-3 or TRBV12-4 to TRBJ2-2; 7 bases agree with TRBD1. Germline trimming cut 3 bases from V and 3 bases from J; bases unmatched to any gene: 4. The CDR3 is 15 amino acids. This CDR3 reads CASSFTGAYTGELFF. CDR3 nucleotides: TGTGCCAGCAGTTTTACAGGGGCATACACCGGGGAGCTGTTTTTT.

Many counts were recorded for this clonotype. The genes are TRBV12-3 or TRBV12-4 and TRBJ2-3, with unresolved D. The V end lost 8 bases, the J end lost 2 bases, and 5 bases lay between the germline ends. CDR3 length: 11 residues. The CDR3 DNA sequence: TGTGCCAGCGGTCCCACAGATACGCAGTATTTT. Translation gives CASGPTDTQYF.

In this sample, this clonotype turned up many times. The genes are TRBV7-2 and TRBJ2-1, with D perhaps matching TRBD2 (6 bases). Germline-derived CDR1 and CDR2 are SGHTA and FQGNSA. The V gene lost 5 bases and the J gene lost 4 bases, with 18 bases spanning the gap. CDR3 length: 16 residues. The CDR3 here is CASSPRNSGWYNEQFF. CDR3 DNA sequence: TGTGCCAGCAGCCCCCGGAACAGCGGGTGGTACAATGAGCAGTTCTTC.

This clonotype was seen a few times. The chain couples TRBV19 to TRBJ2-5, with 9 bases identical to TRBD1. V was pared by 5 bases and J by 5 bases, with 9 bases of the junction left unmatched. The CDR3 spans 15 residues. Germline CDR1 and CDR2: LNHDA and SQIVND (reference sequence). In DNA form, the CDR3 reads TGTGCCAGTAGTCCTCGGACAGGGGCCAGGGAGACCCAGTACTTC. It translates to CASSPRTGARETQYF.

The J gene is TRBJ2-2, the V gene TRBV30, with D perhaps TRBD2 (6 bases). There are 13 residues in the CDR3. Germline loops: CDR1 GTSNPN, CDR2 SVGIG (reference sequence). The germline V and J ends were trimmed by 3 bases and 3 bases, with 8 bases remaining between them. The DNA of the CDR3 is TGTGCCTGGAGATCGGGGGACACCGGGGAGCTGTTTTTT. It is translated as CAWRSGDTGELFF.